What follows are 32 T cell receptor beta chains derived from one specimen sequenced in a study of cytomegalovirus exposure and HLA in healthy donors. PCR used 60 Vbeta primers and 13 Jbeta primers. The assay was immunoSEQ multiplex PCR, and TCRdb's table has in-frame clones only and misses some. The sample contains 170,000 or so clones, more than 70% of which appear only once. The source material was PBMCs. These receptors all come from a boy aged 2 to 9 in good health and CMV-seronegative.

The J gene is TRBJ1-2, the V gene TRBV9, with a possible D match to TRBD1 (6 bases). V lost 0 bases and J lost 7, with 16 bases in between. The CDR3 is made up of 15 amino acids. Germline loops: CDR1 SGDLS, CDR2 YYNGEE. The CDR3 sequence is CASSVVSTGWSGYTF. The CDR3 DNA follows: TGTGCCAGCAGCGTAGTTTCTACAGGGTGGTCTGGCTACACCTTC. The entire variable domain, with the rest obtained from reference TRBV9 and TRBJ1-2, is as follows: DSGVTQTPKHLITATGQRVTLRCSPRSGDLSVYWYQQSLDQGLQFLIQYYNGEERAKGNILERFSAQQFPDLHSELNLSSLELGDSALYFCASSVVSTGWSGYTFGSGTRLTVV.

This clone has only a few counts. This chain connects TRBV5-1 to TRBJ1-1; D not certain. The V and J ends lost 6 bases and 0 bases respectively, with 15 bases between them. Per the germline V gene, CDR1 is SGHRS and CDR2 is YFSETQ. There are 15 residues in the CDR3. The CDR3 here is CASNPEGSMNTEAFF. Written as DNA, the CDR3 is TGCGCCAGCAACCCGGAAGGGAGCATGAACACTGAAGCTTTCTTT.

The chain couples TRBV5-4 to TRBJ2-5, with D possibly TRBD1 on 5 matching bases. The ends were cut back, 4 bases at V and 2 bases at J, with 9 bases in the middle. CDR3 length: 13 amino acids. Germline V gene data show CDR1 as SGHNT and CDR2 as YYREEE (reference sequence). CDR3 coding DNA: TGTGCCAGCAGCCTTAAGGGGCAAGAGACCCAGTACTTC. Its translation: CASSLKGQETQYF. The complete variable domain, with remaining parts taken from reference TRBV5-4 and TRBJ2-5, reads ETGVTQSPTHLIKTRGQQVTLRCSSQSGHNTVSWYQQALGQGPQFIFQYYREEENGRGNFPPRFSGLQFPNYSSELNVNALELDDSALYLCASSLKGQETQYFGPGTRLLVL.

This clone was counted between two and nine times. The genes are TRBV28 and TRBJ1-4; D possibly corresponds to TRBD1 (5 bases). CDR1 is MDHEN and CDR2 is SYDVKM in the germline V gene. The CDR3 totals 13 residues. Deletions cut 4 bases from V and 6 bases from J, with 9 bases between. DNA of the CDR3: TGTGCCAGCAGTTATGGGGCTGATGAAAAACTGTTTTTT. Translating it yields CASSYGADEKLFF.

This clone has only one observation. CDR3 in DNA: TGTGCCAGCTCACCACGAGACAGACCTCTTCCCGAGCAGTACTTC. This translates into CASSPRDRPLPEQYF. This sequence joins TRBV18 and TRBJ2-5; D may be TRBD1 (5 bases). The J call is in doubt because the DNA end fits TRBJ2-7 better. This CDR3 region has 15 residues. Per the germline V gene, CDR1 is KGHSH and CDR2 is LQKENI.

The V and J genes are TRBV7-9 and TRBJ1-5, with a weak D call TRBD1 (5 bases). The CDR3 is 15 residues long. The germline V gene encodes CDR1 SEHNR and CDR2 FQNEAQ (reference sequence). Trimming left V 6 bases short and J 3 bases short, with 15 bases between. This CDR3 is CASSPPGSPNQPQHF. In nucleotides, the CDR3 is TGTGCCAGCAGTCCGCCAGGGTCCCCCAATCAGCCCCAGCATTTT. Drawing the rest from reference TRBV7-9 and TRBJ1-5, the complete variable domain is DTGVSQNPRHKITKRGQNVTFRCDPISEHNRLYWYRQTLGQGPEFLTYFQNEAQLEKSRLLSDRFSAERPKGSFSTLEIQRTEQGDSAMYLCASSPPGSPNQPQHFGDGTRLSIL.

The chain carries TRBV7-2 and TRBJ2-2, with unresolved D. The CDR3 is made up of 14 amino acids. Trimming took 7 bases from V and 0 from J, leaving 9 bases between them. The germline V gene encodes CDR1 SGHTA and CDR2 FQGNSA. CDR3 bases: TGTGCCAGCACCCCATCAGCGAACACCGGGGAGCTGTTTTTT. Translation gives CASTPSANTGELFF.

For the CDR3, the DNA is TGTGCCAGCAGTTATCATTCGGCGACAGGGGGCGCTTCCTACAATGAGCAGTTCTTC. This translates into CASSYHSATGGASYNEQFF. V usage is TRBV27 and J usage is TRBJ2-1, with 10 bases fitting TRBD1. V was clipped by 4 bases and J by 1 base; unmatched bases: 13. CDR1 and CDR2 (germline): MNHEY, SMNVEV (reference sequence). The length of the CDR3 is 19 residues.

The V and J genes are TRBV7-8 and TRBJ2-5; D may be TRBD2 (6 bases). Trimming removed 1 base from V and 4 bases from J, with 10 bases in between. The CDR3 has 14 residues. Looked up from germline, CDR1 is SGHVS and CDR2 is FQNEAQ. CDR3 sequence reads: CASSLDSGPETQYF. CDR3 DNA sequence: TGTGCCAGCAGCTTAGATAGCGGTCCAGAGACCCAGTACTTC.

This rearrangement joins TRBV28 to TRBJ1-5, with unresolved D. Germline V gives CDR1 MDHEN, CDR2 SYDVKM. The V end lost 3 bases, the J end lost 4 bases, and 13 bases lay between the germline ends. This CDR3 region has 15 residues. The CDR3 loop reads CASSLVRERNQPQHF. The CDR3 region has the DNA TGTGCCAGCAGTTTGGTCCGGGAGAGGAATCAGCCCCAGCATTTT.

The genes are TRBV5-4 and TRBJ1-1; 7 bases match TRBD1. The CDR3 has 15 residues. Germline lookup yields CDR1 SGHNT and CDR2 YYREEE (reference sequence). The V segment lost 4 bases and the J segment 5 bases; nucleotides outside the gene matches: 11. Here the CDR3 reads CASSTSQGTRTEAFF. CDR3 sequence (DNA): TGTGCCAGCAGCACTTCACAGGGGACGCGGACTGAAGCTTTCTTT.

The rearrangement links TRBV15 to TRBJ2-7; 10 bases line up with TRBD1. V gave up 3 bases and J gave up 4 bases; unmatched junction bases: 3. Germline CDR1 reads LNHNV; CDR2 reads YYDKDF (reference sequence). This CDR3 contains 14 residues. Here the CDR3 reads CATSRDRGRYEQYF. DNA for the CDR3: TGTGCCACCAGCAGGGACAGGGGGAGATACGAGCAGTACTTC.

The CDR3 DNA follows: TGTGCCAGCAGCCCCTGGACTAGACCCTACAATGAGCAGTTCTTC. Its protein product is CASSPWTRPYNEQFF. The genes are TRBV9 and TRBJ2-1, with TRBD2 identical over 7 bases. The CDR3 contains 15 residues. Looked up from germline, CDR1 is SGDLS and CDR2 is YYNGEE. V shed 4 bases, J shed 2 bases, and the junction held 6 bases outside the gene matches. The full variable domain, its missing parts supplied by reference TRBV9 and TRBJ2-1, is DSGVTQTPKHLITATGQRVTLRCSPRSGDLSVYWYQQSLDQGLQFLIQYYNGEERAKGNILERFSAQQFPDLHSELNLSSLELGDSALYFCASSPWTRPYNEQFFGPGTRLTVL.

This rearrangement joins TRBV6-6 to TRBJ1-1; a possible D gene is TRBD1 (5 bases). This CDR3 region has 13 residues. The germline V gene encodes CDR1 MNHNY and CDR2 SVGAGI (reference sequence). With 8 bases removed from V and 1 base from J, the gap between germline ends came to 11 bases. CDR3 DNA sequence: TGTGCCAGCGCGGGGGATCCGAACACTGAAGCTTTCTTT. This sequence encodes CASAGDPNTEAFF.

The CDR3 nucleotides read TGTGCCAGTAGCGGGAGGGACGGAGAGACCCAGTACTTC. Translation gives CASSGRDGETQYF. This chain connects TRBV19 to TRBJ2-5; 8 nucleotides match TRBD2. V shed 6 bases, J shed 4 bases, and the junction held 4 bases outside the gene matches. This CDR3 contains 13 residues. From germline, CDR1 is LNHDA and CDR2 SQIVND (reference sequence).

The V and J genes are TRBV28 and TRBJ2-7; a possible D gene is TRBD1 (6 bases). This CDR3 is built from 16 residues. Germline V gene sequence: CDR1 MDHEN, CDR2 SYDVKM. The V end was cut by 5 bases, the J end by 4 bases, with 21 bases between. For the CDR3, the DNA is TGTGCCAGCAGTCACACCGAGGAGGCAGGGGCGTACGAGCAGTACTTC. Its translation: CASSHTEEAGAYEQYF.

This clone was counted only a few times. The chain links TRBV2 to TRBJ2-1, with 7 nucleotides matching TRBD1. V lost 6 bases to trimming and J lost 5 bases; unmatched junction nucleotides: 16. This CDR3 is built from 17 residues. The germline V gene has CDR1 SNHLY and CDR2 FYNNEI. Here the CDR3 reads CASSGDRENSWNNEQFF. The CDR3, as DNA: TGTGCCAGCAGCGGAGACAGGGAAAATTCGTGGAACAATGAGCAGTTCTTC.

V is TRBV5-1 and J is TRBJ2-1, with 7 bases matching TRBD2. V shed 0 bases, J shed 3 bases, and the junction held 12 bases outside the gene matches. The CDR3 is made up of 18 amino acids. Looked up from germline, CDR1 is SGHRS and CDR2 is YFSETQ. The CDR3 DNA is TGCGCCAGCAGCTTGGATGGCGGGAGATCGTCCGTCTACAATGAGCAGTTCTTC. Amino acids: CASSLDGGRSSVYNEQFF.

The V gene is TRBV5-6, the J gene TRBJ2-7; tentative D call: TRBD1 (5 bases). Trimming left V 0 bases short and J 2 bases short, with 18 bases between. Germline loops: CDR1 SGHDT, CDR2 YYEEEE. The CDR3 contains 17 residues. Here the CDR3 reads CASSLDFWQGHPYEQYF. In DNA form, the CDR3 reads TGTGCCAGCAGCTTGGATTTTTGGCAGGGCCACCCCTACGAGCAGTACTTC.

V gene TRBV7-3 combines with J gene TRBJ2-5; the match to TRBD2 covers 14 bases. The CDR3 has 17 amino acids. V gave up 5 bases and J gave up 5 bases; unmatched junction bases: 10. From germline, CDR1 is SGHTA and CDR2 FQGTGA. CDR3 nucleotide sequence: TGTGCCAGCAGCCCTGGACTAGCGGGAGGAGGTGCGGAGACCCAGTACTTC. It translates to CASSPGLAGGGAETQYF.

The chain employs TRBV25-1 and TRBJ1-2; TRBD1 matches 10 bases. Trimming removed 0 bases from V and 1 base from J; junction bases left unmatched: 8. CDR1 MGHDK and CDR2 SYGVNS come from the germline V gene. The CDR3 has 18 amino acids. The CDR3 reads CASSEYFAGTGVNYGYTF. Written as DNA, the CDR3 is TGTGCCAGCAGTGAATATTTTGCCGGGACAGGGGTTAACTATGGCTACACCTTC.

The chain is built from TRBV10-3 and TRBJ2-2; D is ambiguous. Trimming left V 2 bases short and J 7 bases short, with 8 bases between. In germline, CDR1 is ENHRY, CDR2 SYGVKD. CDR3 length: 13 amino acids. The CDR3 is CAISEQVNGELFF. CDR3 DNA sequence: TGTGCCATCAGTGAGCAGGTTAACGGGGAGCTGTTTTTT.

V gene TRBV19 combines with J gene TRBJ1-3; D perhaps matches TRBD1 (6 bases). This CDR3 is built from 15 residues. The germline V and J ends were trimmed by 2 bases and 3 bases, with 11 bases remaining between them. The V gene's germline CDR1 is LNHDA and CDR2 SQIVND (reference sequence). The CDR3 DNA follows: TGTGCCAGTAGTATACAACAGGGTGATGGAAACACCATATATTTT. It is translated as CASSIQQGDGNTIYF.

This chain joins TRBV21-1 and TRBJ2-5; no DNA check was done on the table's D call, TRBD2. The DNA end is a closer match to TRBJ2-7, so the J assignment may be wrong. TRBV21-1 has pseudogene status. CDR3 size: 15 residues. CDR3 bases: TGTGCCAGCAGCATTATAGCGGGATCTAGGGACGAGCAGTACTTC. It translates to CASSIIAGSRDEQYF.

Points on this clone: Other DNA sequences in the sample encode the same CDR3. The chain is built from TRBV15 and TRBJ2-5, with TRBD2 matching 8 bases. CDR1 LNHNV and CDR2 YYDKDF come from the germline V gene (reference sequence). This CDR3 has 13 residues. The V gene end was trimmed by 1 base and the J gene end by 5 bases; junction bases not matched to a gene: 0. CDR3 in DNA: TGTGCCACCAGCAGAGGACTAGCGGAGACCCAGTACTTC. Translated, it gives CATSRGLAETQYF.

The chain combines TRBV6-6 with TRBJ1-1; perhaps TRBD1 as D (5 bases). CDR1 is MNHNY and CDR2 is SVGAGI in the germline V gene (reference sequence). V lost 0 bases and J 1 base, leaving 12 bases between the germline ends. The CDR3 is made up of 16 amino acids. This CDR3 reads CASSYSPTASNTEAFF. The DNA of the CDR3 is TGTGCCAGCAGTTACTCCCCGACAGCTTCGAACACTGAAGCTTTCTTT.

The chain joins TRBV5-1 to TRBJ2-5; the D gene is possibly TRBD2 (6 bases). Germline V CDR1 and CDR2: SGHRS, YFSETQ. V lost 4 bases to trimming and J lost 5 bases, with 9 bases between them. The CDR3 consists of 12 residues. In DNA, the CDR3 is TGCGCCAGCAGCCCGGGAGTGGAGACCCAGTACTTC. This translates into CASSPGVETQYF.

The J gene is TRBJ2-2, the V gene TRBV13, with D perhaps matching TRBD1 (5 bases). Trimming took off 3 bases at V and 7 bases at J, with 9 bases between the two ends. CDR1 is PRHDT and CDR2 is FYEKMQ in the germline V gene (reference sequence). This CDR3 has 13 residues. The CDR3, as DNA: TGTGCCAGCAGCTTTCAGGGTCACGGGGAGCTGTTTTTT. As protein: CASSFQGHGELFF.

This clone was detected only once. The chain is built from TRBV5-6 and TRBJ2-1; D is possibly TRBD2 (6 bases). CDR3 length equals 14 residues. In germline, CDR1 is SGHDT, CDR2 YYEEEE. Trimming shortened V by 4 bases and J by 6 bases, and 14 bases separated the two germline ends. CDR3 protein: CASSALGGGNEQFF. CDR3 bases: TGTGCCAGCAGCGCCCTCGGGGGTGGCAATGAGCAGTTCTTC.

The J gene is TRBJ2-7, the V gene TRBV9; 10 positions match TRBD2. Germline CDR1 is SGDLS and CDR2 is YYNGEE. CDR3 length equals 16 residues. Losses at the gene ends were 0 bases for V and 2 bases for J; bases not matched to a gene: 5. The CDR3 sequence: CASSVAGAGGPYEQYF. CDR3 nucleotide sequence: TGTGCCAGCAGCGTAGCTGGAGCGGGAGGGCCCTACGAGCAGTACTTC.

The chain is built from TRBV7-9 and TRBJ2-1, with 10 positions matching TRBD2. V was pared by 2 bases and J by 7 bases, with 5 bases of the junction left unmatched. Per the germline V gene, CDR1 is SEHNR and CDR2 is FQNEAQ (reference sequence). The CDR3 length is 15 residues. The CDR3 DNA reads as TGTGCCAGCAGCTTACTAGCGGGAGTTGGGAATGAGCAGTTCTTC. As protein: CASSLLAGVGNEQFF.

The chain is built from TRBV5-8 and TRBJ1-2; tentatively, D is TRBD1 (6 bases). Germline CDR1 reads SGHTS; CDR2 reads YDEGEE. This CDR3 has 15 amino acids. Trimming took off 4 bases at V and 4 bases at J, with 17 bases between the two ends. The CDR3, as DNA: TGTGCCAGCAGCCCGCCGAGCCAGGGGCTCTATGGCTACACCTTC. It yields the protein CASSPPSQGLYGYTF.